Below are 23 T cell receptor beta chains sequenced from a single sample in a study of human T cells and chemical hapten exposure. TCRdb redid the calling of the RACE reads with MiXCR, one entry per CDR3 protein. This table holds about 90,000 distinct CDR3 sequences, around 9.9% found once. The time point was: patch test 3, about 24 weeks after DPC sensitization. The treatment is: therapeutic diphenylcyclopropenone sensitization with weekly scalp DPC. Sample: whole blood, taken in connection with sensitization to the hapten diphenylcyclopropenone (DPC). The receptors stem from a woman between 25 and 40 years old with alopecia areata. Some clones in this sample may be carry-over from other donors' samples.

This clonotype was counted at least ten times. The gene calls are TRBV3-1 and TRBJ1-1; D perhaps matches TRBD1 (6 bases). V was trimmed by 5 bases and J by 1 base, leaving 11 bases between them. CDR1 is LGHDT, CDR2 YNNKEL, per germline (reference sequence). The CDR3 length is 14 residues. CDR3 sequence (DNA): TGTGCCAGCAGCTACCGGGACACGAACACTGAAGCTTTCTTT. This translates into CASSYRDTNTEAFF.

This chain links TRBV29-1 with TRBJ2-6, with D tentatively TRBD1 (5 bases). Germline CDR1 is SQVTM and CDR2 is ANQGSEA. The CDR3 loop spans 13 amino acids. Between the trimmed V and J ends, which lost 4 bases and 1 base, there was a span of 5 bases. This chain's CDR3 is CSVAGSGANVLTF. CDR3 in DNA: TGCAGCGTTGCAGGGTCTGGGGCCAACGTCCTGACTTTC.

This clonotype has more than one count but fewer than ten. This chain links TRBV6-5 with TRBJ1-6; D remains ambiguous. The CDR3 length is 13 residues. V shed 10 bases and J shed 8 bases, with 15 bases lying between them. The germline V gene has CDR1 MNHEY and CDR2 SVGAGI. The CDR3 sequence: CATGRTADSPLHF. The CDR3 nucleotides read TGTGCCACGGGCCGGACCGCTGATTCACCCCTCCACTTT.

This chain joins TRBV7-3 and TRBJ2-3; no definite D call. The CDR3 runs 15 residues. V was trimmed by 2 bases and J by 0 bases, leaving 9 bases between them. CDR1 SGHTA and CDR2 FQGTGA come from the germline V gene. The chain's CDR3 is CASSLHGASTDTQYF. CDR3 DNA: TGTGCCAGCAGCTTACACGGAGCTAGCACAGATACGCAGTATTTT. Combining the CDR3 with reference TRBV7-3 and TRBJ2-3 gives the whole variable domain GAGVSQTPSNKVTEKGKYVELRCDPISGHTALYWYRQSLGQGPEFLIYFQGTGAADDSGLPNDRFFAVRPEGSVSTLKIQRTERGDSAVYLCASSLHGASTDTQYFGPGTRLTVL.

This clonotype was found many times. The gene calls are TRBV4-2 and TRBJ2-7, with unresolved D. CDR1 is LGHNA and CDR2 is YNFKEQ in the germline V gene. The CDR3 covers 16 residues. Deletions cut 0 bases from V and 2 bases from J, with 14 bases between. The CDR3 coding sequence is TGTGCCAGCAGCCAAGACGGTGCCAGGCCGACCTACGAGCAGTACTTC. Amino acids: CASSQDGARPTYEQYF.

The chain combines TRBV29-1 with TRBJ2-1; TRBD1 might be the D (6 bases). This CDR3 comprises 14 residues. Germline CDR1 SQVTM, CDR2 ANQGSEA. V was trimmed by 5 bases and J by 4 bases, leaving 15 bases between them. CDR3 coding DNA: TGCAGCGTTCCGGACAGACCAGATTACAATGAGCAGTTCTTC. Its protein is CSVPDRPDYNEQFF.

The J gene is TRBJ2-3, the V gene TRBV7-9, with D perhaps TRBD1 (7 bases). The CDR3 runs to 16 residues. V was pared by 6 bases and J by 4 bases, with 20 bases between. The germline V gene encodes CDR1 SEHNR and CDR2 FQNEAQ (reference sequence). The CDR3 DNA reads as TGTGCCAGCAGATCCCGGGGGACAGAAGGGCCAGATACGCAGTATTTT. Residues: CASRSRGTEGPDTQYF.

This clonotype showed up just a few times. The chain carries TRBV7-2 and TRBJ2-7; 10 positions match TRBD2. From germline, CDR1 is SGHTA and CDR2 FQGNSA. CDR3 length: 15 residues. V dropped 4 bases and J dropped 3; count of bases not matched to a gene: 6. The CDR3, as DNA: TGTGCCAGCAGCTCCGGGACTAGCGAGCTCTACGAGCAGTACTTC. Translated, it gives CASSSGTSELYEQYF.

CDR3 amino acids: CASSWGGESGYTF. For the CDR3, the DNA is TGTGCCAGCAGTTGGGGAGGGGAGAGTGGCTACACCTTC. The chain has TRBV12-3 or TRBV12-4 and TRBJ1-2; D perhaps matches TRBD1 (5 bases). The CDR3 has 13 amino acids. V was cut by 4 bases and J by 7 bases, with 13 bases left in between.

On this clonotype: A much more abundant neighbour one base away suggests this may be a read error. V and J are TRBV28 and TRBJ2-2; 8 positions agree with TRBD1. The CDR3 loop spans 15 amino acids. Germline V CDR1 and CDR2: MDHEN, SYDVKM. CDR3: CASSGAGGGTGELSF. The DNA for the CDR3 is TGTGCCAGCAGCGGGGCAGGGGGCGGCACCGGGGAGCTGTCTTTT.

As for this clonotype: A clone one base away is much larger, so this may be a read error. This chain links TRBV11-2 with TRBJ1-1; 8 positions match TRBD1. Germline CDR1 SGHAT, CDR2 FQNNGV. V shed 8 bases and J 5 bases; nucleotides not matched to a gene: 13. The CDR3 runs to 15 residues. The CDR3 reads CASGRQGILGTEAFF. The DNA of the CDR3 is TGTGCCAGCGGAAGACAGGGGATATTGGGGACTGAAGCTTTCTTT.

This chain connects TRBV5-1 to TRBJ2-5, with D perhaps TRBD2 (6 bases). Germline values: CDR1 SGHRS, CDR2 YFSETQ. V was trimmed by 4 bases and J by 2 bases, leaving 21 bases between them. The CDR3 has 17 residues. The CDR3 protein is CASSQSVTGGVQETQYF. Written as DNA, the CDR3 is TGCGCCAGCAGCCAGAGTGTAACTGGCGGGGTACAAGAGACCCAGTACTTC.

The table lists this clonotype with a few counts. The chain joins TRBV30 to TRBJ2-7, with a possible D match to TRBD1 (5 bases). CDR3 size: 15 residues. Trimming stripped 4 bases from V and 4 bases from J, with 20 bases between. CDR1 and CDR2 from the germline V gene are GTSNPN and SVGIG (reference sequence). In DNA, the CDR3 is TGTGCCTGGAATCAGGGTCTAGGGAAGGGGTACGAGCAGTACTTC. Its protein is CAWNQGLGKGYEQYF.

The chain is built from TRBV5-1 and TRBJ1-1; the match to TRBD1 covers 8 bases. Germline CDR1 SGHRS, CDR2 YFSETQ. The junction had 3 bases not matched to a gene; V was cut back by 4 bases and J by 1 base. The CDR3 is 14 residues long. Written as DNA, the CDR3 is TGCGCCAGCAGCATGGGGACAGGGAACACTGAAGCTTTCTTT. Amino acid sequence: CASSMGTGNTEAFF.

The rearrangement joins TRBV4-2 to TRBJ2-5, with 8 bases fitting TRBD1. Germline CDR1 reads LGHNA; CDR2 reads YNFKEQ. This CDR3 contains 15 residues. V lost 4 bases to trimming and J lost 4 bases; unmatched junction nucleotides: 8. As DNA, the CDR3 is TGTGCCAGCAGCCCGCAGACAGGGGCATCAGAGACCCAGTACTTC. Translated: CASSPQTGASETQYF.

This clonotype was seen at least ten times. The V call is TRBV12-3 or TRBV12-4, the J call TRBJ2-5; TRBD1 might be the D (5 bases). CDR3 length equals 12 residues. Trimming pared 7 bases from V and 5 bases from J, leaving 11 bases between. The CDR3 sequence is CASKAGWETQYF. Written as DNA, the CDR3 is TGTGCCAGCAAGGCAGGGTGGGAGACCCAGTACTTC.

This clonotype was seen repeatedly, ten times or more. In nucleotides, the CDR3 is TGCAGTGCTAGACTCCCTATTCGGAATGAGCAGTTCTTC. Translated: CSARLPIRNEQFF. The genes are TRBV20-1 and TRBJ2-1; D is undetermined. The V gene's germline CDR1 is DFQATT and CDR2 SNEGSKA (reference sequence). This CDR3 has 13 residues. Between the trimmed V and J ends, which lost 2 bases and 7 bases, there was a span of 12 bases.

V usage is TRBV4-3 and J usage is TRBJ2-7, with TRBD2 matching 10 bases. From germline, CDR1 is LGHNA and CDR2 YSLEER. V shed 1 base and J 3 bases; nucleotides not matched to a gene: 6. The CDR3 is 16 residues long. The CDR3 DNA reads as TGCGCCAGCAGCCAAGCATACCCTAGCGGGGGCTACGAGCAGTACTTC. Protein: CASSQAYPSGGYEQYF.

This clonotype appeared many times. V usage is TRBV28 and J usage is TRBJ2-6, with 7 bases fitting TRBD1. V shed 8 bases and J 0 bases; nucleotides not matched to a gene: 4. The CDR3 is made up of 15 amino acids. CDR1 is MDHEN, CDR2 SYDVKM, per germline. The CDR3: CASLTGASGANVLTF. The CDR3 DNA reads as TGTGCCAGCCTCACAGGGGCCTCTGGGGCCAACGTCCTGACTTTC.

The CDR3, as DNA: TGTGCCAGCAGTTTACAGCGGGGACCCTACGAGCAGTACTTC. Residues: CASSLQRGPYEQYF. V is TRBV28 and J is TRBJ2-7, with 7 bases fitting TRBD2. V dropped 2 bases and J dropped 2; count of bases not matched to a gene: 3. CDR1 and CDR2 (germline): MDHEN, SYDVKM. This CDR3 contains 14 residues.

V gene TRBV2 combines with J gene TRBJ1-5; 8 bases are shared with TRBD1. Germline V gene sequence: CDR1 SNHLY, CDR2 FYNNEI. The CDR3 length is 15 residues. The trim removed 0 bases at V and 7 bases at J, leaving 5 bases unmatched. The CDR3 sequence: CASSEATGGKQPQHF. The DNA of the CDR3 is TGTGCCAGCAGTGAAGCAACAGGGGGGAAACAGCCCCAGCATTTT.

This clonotype was seen at least ten times. The chain links TRBV29-1 to TRBJ2-3, with D unresolved. CDR1 is SQVTM, CDR2 ANQGSEA, per germline. The CDR3 consists of 13 residues. Trimming shortened V by 0 bases and J by 7 bases, and 11 bases separated the two germline ends. CDR3: CSVEEGSGNTQYF. CDR3 nucleotide sequence: TGCAGCGTTGAAGAGGGTTCGGGCAATACGCAGTATTTT.

The rearrangement links TRBV7-2 to TRBJ2-7; D is uncertain. CDR1 SGHTA and CDR2 FQGNSA come from the germline V gene. V lost 4 bases, J lost 5 bases, and 12 bases lay in between. This CDR3 contains 13 residues. The CDR3 bases are TGTGCCAGCAGCTCACTACCGGGCGACGAGCAGTACTTC. Amino acids: CASSSLPGDEQYF. The full variable domain, completed using reference TRBV7-2 and TRBJ2-7, is GAGVSQSPSNKVTEKGKDVELRCDPISGHTALYWYRQSLGQGLEFLIYFQGNSAPDKSGLPSDRFSAERTGGSVSTLTIQRTQQEDSAVYLCASSSLPGDEQYFGPGTRLTVT.